This TCR beta chain was retrieved from a study of neurological immune-mediated disorders. This clonotype was recorded at least ten times. V was shortened by 6 bases and J by 4 bases, with 12 bases between the two germline ends. This CDR3 contains 13 residues. Healthy controls consisted of blood bank volunteers in Maryland, USA. Every sequencing run generated in excess of 170 million TCR-beta sequences. These sequences covered 15-18 subjects. TCRdb recomputed calls from the 5' RACE reads with MiXCR, one row per CDR3 protein. The table lists about 38,000 distinct CDR3 sequences, nearly 5% of them singletons.

This sequence originates from a man younger than 30 in good health. The sequenced sample was CD4+ T cells from blood. V and J are TRBV12-3 or TRBV12-4 and TRBJ1-1, with D tentatively TRBD1 (5 bases). The CDR3 region is CASRNTGGTEAFF. The CDR3 coding sequence is TGTGCCAGCAGGAATACGGGGGGCACTGAAGCTTTCTTT.